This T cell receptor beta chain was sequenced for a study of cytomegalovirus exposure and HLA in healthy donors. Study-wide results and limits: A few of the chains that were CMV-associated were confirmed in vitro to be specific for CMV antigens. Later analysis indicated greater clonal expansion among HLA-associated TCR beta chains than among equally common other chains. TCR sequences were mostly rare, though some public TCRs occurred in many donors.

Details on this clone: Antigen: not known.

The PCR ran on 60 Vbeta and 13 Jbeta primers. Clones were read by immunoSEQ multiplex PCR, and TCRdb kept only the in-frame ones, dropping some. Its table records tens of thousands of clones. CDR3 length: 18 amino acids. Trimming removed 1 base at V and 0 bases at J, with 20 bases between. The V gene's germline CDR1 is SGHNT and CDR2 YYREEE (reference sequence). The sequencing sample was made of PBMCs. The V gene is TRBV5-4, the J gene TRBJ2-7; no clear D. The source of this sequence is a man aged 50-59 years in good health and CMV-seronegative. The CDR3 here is CASSLTLTAAPSSYEQYF. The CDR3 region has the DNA TGTGCCAGCAGCTTGACCCTTACGGCGGCGCCGAGCTCCTACGAGCAGTACTTC.